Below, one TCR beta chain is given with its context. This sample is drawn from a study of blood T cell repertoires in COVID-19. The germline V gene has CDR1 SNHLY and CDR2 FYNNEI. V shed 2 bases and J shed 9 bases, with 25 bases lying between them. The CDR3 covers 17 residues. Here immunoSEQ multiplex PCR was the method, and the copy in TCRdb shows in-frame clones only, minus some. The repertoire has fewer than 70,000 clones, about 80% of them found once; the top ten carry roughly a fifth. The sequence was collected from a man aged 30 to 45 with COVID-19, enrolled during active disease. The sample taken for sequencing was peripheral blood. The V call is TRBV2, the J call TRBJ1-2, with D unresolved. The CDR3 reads CASSESWVGGSGYRYTF. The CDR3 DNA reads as TGTGCCAGCAGTGAATCATGGGTCGGCGGGTCGGGGTATCGCTACACCTTC.